This TCR beta chain came from a study of T cells after yellow fever vaccination. A single record per CDR3 protein comes from TCRdb applying MiXCR to the 5' RACE reads. In the table there are about 210,000 distinct CDR3 sequences, approximately 3.3% of which are singletons. This clonotype was seen a few times. This CDR3 is 12 amino acids long. Per germline, CDR1 KGHSH and CDR2 LQKENI. V gave up 10 bases and J gave up 10 bases, with 17 bases separating them. The chain couples TRBV18 to TRBJ2-1; D possibly corresponds to TRBD2 (6 bases). The sequencing used CD4+ T cells sorted from PBMCs, collected 10 days after the yellow fever booster vaccination. The clonotype was recovered from a young man who received the YFV17D yellow fever vaccine. The DNA of the CDR3 is TGTGCCACCGCGTATGAGGGGAGGGAGCAGTTCTTC. Amino acids: CATAYEGREQFF.